The count of the clone carrying this T cell receptor (beta chain) is one. The sample belongs to a study of blood T cell repertoires in COVID-19. The table came from immunoSEQ multiplex PCR; TCRdb's copy has only in-frame clones and leaves some out. Of a few hundred thousand clones listed, roughly four fifths are singletons. In germline, CDR1 is LNHDA, CDR2 SQIVND (reference sequence). The CDR3 totals 15 residues. V was trimmed by 4 bases and J by 2 bases, leaving 12 bases between them. This sequence was found in a man older than 75 with acute or convalescent COVID-19. The sample comprised peripheral blood. This chain connects TRBV19 to TRBJ2-1, with a weak D call TRBD1 (6 bases). Written as DNA, the CDR3 is TGTGCCAGTAGTACACACAGGGTCCCCTACAATGAGCAGTTCTTC. Translated, it gives CASSTHRVPYNEQFF.